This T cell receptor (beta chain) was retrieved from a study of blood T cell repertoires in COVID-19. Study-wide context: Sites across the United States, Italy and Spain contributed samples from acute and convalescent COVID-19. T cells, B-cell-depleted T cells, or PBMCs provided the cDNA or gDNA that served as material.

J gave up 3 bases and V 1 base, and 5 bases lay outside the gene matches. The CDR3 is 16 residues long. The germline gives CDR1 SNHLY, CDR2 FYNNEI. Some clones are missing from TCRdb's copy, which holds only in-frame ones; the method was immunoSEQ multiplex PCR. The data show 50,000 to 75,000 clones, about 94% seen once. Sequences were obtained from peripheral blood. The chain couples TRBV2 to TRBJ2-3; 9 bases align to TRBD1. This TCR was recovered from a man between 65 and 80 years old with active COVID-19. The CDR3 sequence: CASSEEGQGLTDTQYF. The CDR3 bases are TGTGCCAGCAGTGAAGAGGGACAGGGTCTTACAGATACGCAGTATTTT.